This TCR beta chain originates from a study of spatial heterogeneity in lung cancer. Study background: Fewer alpha-chain than beta-chain sequences were consistently detected.

Every TCR cDNA molecule carried a tag that served as a unique molecular identifier. Via MiXCR, TCRdb re-called the 5' RACE reads, giving one row per CDR3 protein. Here the sample spans more than 20,000 distinct CDR3 sequences, over 5.5% being singletons. Time point of the sample: sample taken at primary tumor resection. The authors sequenced whole RNA from tumor, nontumor lung or frozen PBMC without sorting. Deletions cut 11 bases from V and 0 bases from J, with 12 bases between. The CDR3 runs to 13 residues. Germline values: CDR1 SGHVS, CDR2 FQNEAQ. Notes on the study in general: Circulating ubiquitous expanded tumor TCRs were observed more frequently at resection than at follow-up.

This clonotype has a count of ten or more. The target antigen is unknown. The sequence was collected from a male donor with early-stage non-small cell lung cancer. The sequences come from PBMCs, collected at surgery. The chain carries TRBV7-8 and TRBJ2-3; D tentatively fits TRBD1 or TRBD2 (5 bases each). The CDR3, as DNA: TGTGCCGGGGCGGGCGGTAGCACAGATACGCAGTATTTT. Residues: CAGAGGSTDTQYF.